A single sample gave rise to the 22 T cell receptor beta chains below, sequenced in a study of cytomegalovirus exposure and HLA in healthy donors. Use of 60 Vbeta and 13 Jbeta primers characterized the PCR. Method: immunoSEQ multiplex PCR; TCRdb's copy keeps in-frame clones and lacks some. Among about 80,000 clones listed, 80% were seen once. The material sequenced was PBMCs. These receptor sequences come from a man aged 45-60 years in good health and CMV-seropositive.

The V gene is TRBV20-1, the J gene TRBJ1-1, with D possibly being TRBD1 (5 bases). CDR3 length: 11 residues. The germline gives CDR1 DFQATT, CDR2 SNEGSKA (reference sequence). Deletions cut 6 bases from V and 5 bases from J, with 10 bases between. The CDR3 DNA reads as TGCAGTGCGGGCAAGGGGACTGAAGCTTTCTTT. Protein sequence: CSAGKGTEAFF.

This sequence joins TRBV7-2 and TRBJ2-5; TRBD2 agrees at 8 bases. Germline values: CDR1 SGHTA, CDR2 FQGNSA. V lost 5 bases, J lost 1 base, and 6 bases stayed unmatched. The CDR3 covers 15 residues. CDR3 sequence: CASSAESGSQETQYF. In DNA form, the CDR3 reads TGTGCCAGCAGCGCAGAGAGCGGGAGCCAAGAGACCCAGTACTTC.

This clone was seen just once. The chain uses TRBV5-4 and TRBJ2-4; D remains unclear. With 0 bases removed from V and 0 bases from J, the gap between germline ends came to 4 bases. Per germline, CDR1 SGHNT and CDR2 YYREEE (reference sequence). CDR3 size: 14 residues. CDR3 residues: CASSLGVAKNIQYF. CDR3 in DNA: TGTGCCAGCAGCTTGGGAGTAGCCAAAAACATTCAGTACTTC.

The rearrangement joins TRBV7-8 to TRBJ2-7, with D maybe TRBD1 (6 bases). This CDR3 comprises 15 residues. Trimming took off 1 base at V and 4 bases at J, with 14 bases between the two ends. Germline V gives CDR1 SGHVS, CDR2 FQNEAQ. CDR3 region: CASSLGPSGEYEQYF. The CDR3 DNA follows: TGTGCCAGCAGCTTAGGCCCCTCAGGGGAGTACGAGCAGTACTTC. Filled out from reference TRBV7-8 and TRBJ2-7, the complete variable domain reads GAGVSQSPRYKVAKRGQDVALRCDPISGHVSLFWYQQALGQGPEFLTYFQNEAQLDKSGLPSDRFFAERPEGSVSTLKIQRTQQEDSAVYLCASSLGPSGEYEQYFGPGTRLTVT.

The rearrangement links TRBV5-6 to TRBJ2-3; 11 bases align to TRBD1. J gave up 5 bases and V 4 bases, and 6 bases lay outside the gene matches. Germline CDR1 and CDR2: SGHDT and YYEEEE. The CDR3 consists of 15 residues. CDR3 in amino acids: CASSAGQGAGDTQYF. As DNA, the CDR3 is TGTGCCAGCAGCGCTGGACAGGGGGCTGGAGATACGCAGTATTTT. The full variable domain, with the rest looked up from reference TRBV5-6 and TRBJ2-3, is DAGVTQSPTHLIKTRGQQVTLRCSPKSGHDTVSWYQQALGQGPQFIFQYYEEEERQRGNFPDRFSGHQFPNYSSELNVNALLLGDSALYLCASSAGQGAGDTQYFGPGTRLTVL.

The rearrangement links TRBV19 to TRBJ1-4; 11 bases agree with TRBD1. J lost 5 bases, V lost 3 bases, and 11 bases had no gene match. The CDR3 extends over 18 amino acids. CDR1 is LNHDA, CDR2 SQIVND, per germline (reference sequence). CDR3 DNA sequence: TGTGCCAGTAGTATCCTCCGGGGACAGGGGGAACTAAATGAAAAACTGTTTTTT. Translating gives CASSILRGQGELNEKLFF. The entire variable domain, with the rest obtained from reference TRBV19 and TRBJ1-4, is as follows: DGGITQSPKYLFRKEGQNVTLSCEQNLNHDAMYWYRQDPGQGLRLIYYSQIVNDFQKGDIAEGYSVSREKKESFPLTVTSAQKNPTAFYLCASSILRGQGELNEKLFFGSGTQLSVL.

The rearrangement uses TRBV30 and TRBJ2-1; 12 bases agree with TRBD2. Germline CDR1 GTSNPN, CDR2 SVGIG (reference sequence). V shed 8 bases, J shed 7 bases, and the junction held 12 bases outside the gene matches. This CDR3 region has 15 residues. The DNA for the CDR3 is TGTGCCGGGGCGAGAGGACTAGCGGGACTAAATGAGCAGTTCTTC. Translation gives CAGARGLAGLNEQFF.

The chain combines TRBV29-1 with TRBJ1-1, with TRBD1 identical over 10 bases. The CDR3 extends over 12 amino acids. The germline gives CDR1 SQVTM, CDR2 ANQGSEA. V was pared by 8 bases and J by 6 bases, with 6 bases of the junction left unmatched. The DNA of the CDR3 is TGCAGCCCGGGACAGGGGTCTTCTGAAGCTTTCTTT. Translation: CSPGQGSSEAFF.

J is TRBJ2-7 and V is TRBV6-5, with TRBD2 matching 8 bases. The CDR3 has 14 amino acids. Trimming at V came to 5 bases and at J to 4 bases, leaving 7 bases not matched to a gene. Germline CDR1 MNHEY, CDR2 SVGAGI. CDR3 DNA: TGTGCCAGCAGTAGGAGCGGGAGTCTGTACGAGCAGTACTTC. This codes for CASSRSGSLYEQYF.

The rearrangement links TRBV30 to TRBJ2-1; 10 bases line up with TRBD2. The CDR3 length is 17 residues. Germline V gene sequence: CDR1 GTSNPN, CDR2 SVGIG (reference sequence). With V trimmed by 3 bases and J by 1 base, 9 bases remained unmatched. The DNA of the CDR3 is TGTGCCTGGAGCCTTCCGGGACTAGCGTCTTCCTACAATGAGCAGTTCTTC. It is translated as CAWSLPGLASSYNEQFF.

The V call is TRBV11-3, the J call TRBJ2-7; D is perhaps TRBD1 (5 bases). Germline V CDR1 and CDR2: SGHNT, YENEEA. Trimming left V 3 bases short and J 3 bases short, with 9 bases between. The CDR3 is 13 residues long. CDR3 bases: TGTGCCAGCAGCTTTAACACAGGCTACGAGCAGTACTTC. As protein: CASSFNTGYEQYF. The variable domain in full, with the rest retrieved from reference TRBV11-3 and TRBJ2-7, is EAGVVQSPRYKIIEKKQPVAFWCNPISGHNTLYWYLQNLGQGPELLIRYENEEAVDDSQLPKDRFSAERLKGVDSTLKIQPAELGDSAVYLCASSFNTGYEQYFGPGTRLTVT.

The chain uses TRBV5-1 and TRBJ1-1; 8 bases align to TRBD1. V lost 0 bases and J lost 1; bases outside the gene matches: 2. In germline, CDR1 is SGHRS, CDR2 YFSETQ. This CDR3 comprises 15 residues. Here the CDR3 reads CASSLAGTGNTEAFF. In DNA form, the CDR3 reads TGCGCCAGCAGCTTGGCAGGGACAGGGAACACTGAAGCTTTCTTT.

This clone has a handful of counts. This chain uses TRBV6-6 with TRBJ1-5; D is perhaps TRBD1 (6 bases). CDR1 is MNHNY, CDR2 SVGAGI, per germline (reference sequence). The CDR3 length is 14 residues. Trimming took 2 bases from V and 5 from J, leaving 10 bases between them. In nucleotides, the CDR3 is TGTGCCAGCAGTTACGAGGGGGAATATCAGCCCCAGCATTTT. This translates into CASSYEGEYQPQHF.

This chain links TRBV19 with TRBJ1-2; 7 positions agree with TRBD1. The germline CDR1 and CDR2 sequences are LNHDA and SQIVND (reference sequence). V lost 9 bases, J lost 1 base, and 11 bases stayed unmatched. CDR3 length: 15 residues. The CDR3 sequence: CASRFSRQGNYGYTF. The DNA for the CDR3 is TGTGCCAGCCGTTTCTCGAGACAGGGTAACTATGGCTACACCTTC. The whole variable domain, filled in from reference TRBV19 and TRBJ1-2, reads DGGITQSPKYLFRKEGQNVTLSCEQNLNHDAMYWYRQDPGQGLRLIYYSQIVNDFQKGDIAEGYSVSREKKESFPLTVTSAQKNPTAFYLCASRFSRQGNYGYTFGSGTRLTVV.

This clone was counted between two and nine times. The rearrangement links TRBV18 to TRBJ2-2; tentatively, D is TRBD1 (5 bases). The CDR3 length is 16 residues. Per germline, CDR1 KGHSH and CDR2 LQKENI. V was pared by 4 bases and J by 1 base, with 13 bases between. The CDR3 spells CASSLSTVENTGELFF. In DNA form, the CDR3 reads TGTGCCAGCTCACTATCGACAGTAGAGAACACCGGGGAGCTGTTTTTT.

The V call is TRBV5-6, the J call TRBJ1-2; TRBD1 matches 8 bases. The CDR3 has 12 residues. CDR1 and CDR2 (germline): SGHDT, YYEEEE. V shed 2 bases, J shed 9 bases, and the junction held 3 bases outside the gene matches. The CDR3 is CASSLQGESYTF. The CDR3 DNA sequence: TGTGCCAGCAGCTTACAGGGGGAGAGCTACACCTTC.

This clone was counted a few times. The chain combines TRBV9 with TRBJ2-3; 9 nucleotides agree with TRBD2. The CDR3 has 15 residues. The ends lost 3 bases at V and 2 bases at J; junction bases unmatched: 4. CDR1 and CDR2 (germline): SGDLS, YYNGEE. CDR3 DNA: TGTGCCAGCAGCGCGCTAGCGGGACCCACAGATACGCAGTATTTT. Protein sequence: CASSALAGPTDTQYF. Based on the CDR3 plus reference TRBV9 and TRBJ2-3, the full variable domain is DSGVTQTPKHLITATGQRVTLRCSPRSGDLSVYWYQQSLDQGLQFLIQYYNGEERAKGNILERFSAQQFPDLHSELNLSSLELGDSALYFCASSALAGPTDTQYFGPGTRLTVL.

The CDR3 nucleotides read TGTGCCAGCAGCGTAGCTCTCAGCCGGTGGGGGGATACAGGGGGCGCAGAGACCCAGTACTTC. This gives the protein CASSVALSRWGDTGGAETQYF. The chain is built from TRBV9 and TRBJ2-5; 9 bases align to TRBD1. J lost 4 bases, V lost 0 bases, and 22 bases had no gene match. Looked up from germline, CDR1 is SGDLS and CDR2 is YYNGEE. The CDR3 has 21 residues.

This sequence joins TRBV29-1 and TRBJ1-2; 7 bases fit TRBD1. The junction had 14 bases not matched to a gene; V was cut back by 4 bases and J by 6 bases. From germline, CDR1 is SQVTM and CDR2 ANQGSEA. CDR3 size: 15 residues. The DNA for the CDR3 is TGCAGCGTTGCAAATTACAGGACAGGAGGCCATGGCTACACCTTC. Translation gives CSVANYRTGGHGYTF.

This rearrangement joins TRBV9 to TRBJ2-1, with 9 bases fitting TRBD1. Germline-derived CDR1 and CDR2 are SGDLS and YYNGEE. The CDR3 is made up of 18 amino acids. The trim removed 0 bases at V and 0 bases at J, leaving 7 bases unmatched. The CDR3 reads CASSVVAQGASSYNEQFF. The CDR3 nucleotides read TGTGCCAGCAGCGTAGTCGCACAGGGGGCCAGCTCCTACAATGAGCAGTTCTTC.

The chain carries TRBV19 and TRBJ2-5; D may be TRBD1 (6 bases). V shed 5 bases and J shed 1 base, with 14 bases lying between them. Germline CDR1 is LNHDA and CDR2 is SQIVND (reference sequence). There are 15 residues in the CDR3. The CDR3 loop is CASSPIVGAQETQYF. CDR3 coding DNA: TGTGCCAGTAGTCCAATTGTGGGGGCCCAAGAGACCCAGTACTTC. Drawing the rest from reference TRBV19 and TRBJ2-5, the complete variable domain is DGGITQSPKYLFRKEGQNVTLSCEQNLNHDAMYWYRQDPGQGLRLIYYSQIVNDFQKGDIAEGYSVSREKKESFPLTVTSAQKNPTAFYLCASSPIVGAQETQYFGPGTRLLVL.

This clone came up once. The genes are TRBV7-2 and TRBJ2-7, with D possibly being TRBD2 (6 bases). Germline V CDR1 and CDR2: SGHTA, FQGNSA. CDR3 length: 14 residues. V was clipped by 2 bases and J by 1 base, with 9 bases between them. DNA of the CDR3: TGTGCCAGCAGCTTACTAGCGCGGTCCTACGAGCAGTACTTC. Protein: CASSLLARSYEQYF.